This passage covers 4 T cell receptor beta chains from one sample sequenced in a study of CXCR3-negative and CXCR3-positive naive CD8 T cells. Each TRB cDNA library was prepared by 5' RACE (with UMI labels). TCRdb reprocessed the 5' RACE reads, keeping one entry per CDR3 protein, no DNA. This listing includes roughly 48,000 distinct CDR3 sequences. What was sequenced was memory CD8+ T cells from blood. The receptors were sampled from a human donor in good health. Some clones in this sample may be carry-over from other donors' samples.

The chain uses TRBV7-8 and TRBJ2-1. The CDR3 length is 11 residues. From germline, CDR1 is SGHVS and CDR2 FQNEAQ. The CDR3 protein is CASSPYNEQFF.

This sequence joins TRBV12-3 or TRBV12-4 and TRBJ2-5. The CDR3 runs to 13 residues. The CDR3 spells CASSLSGSETQYF.

This chain connects TRBV7-9 to TRBJ2-1; there is no DNA to check the TCRdb D call of TRBD1. Germline V CDR1 and CDR2: SEHNR, FQNEAQ (reference sequence). This CDR3 spans 17 amino acids. The chain's CDR3 is CASSTSSGSVVYYEQFF.

The V call is TRBV27, the J call TRBJ2-7. This CDR3 comprises 15 residues. The germline CDR1 and CDR2 sequences are MNHEY and SMNVEV (reference sequence). CDR3 protein: CASSLSFGGPYEQYF.